This TCR beta chain was obtained from a study of T cell changes during pregnancy in multiple sclerosis. The protocol was immunoSEQ multiplex PCR, while the TCRdb copy is restricted to in-frame clones and leaves out a portion. The sample holds tens of thousands of clones, approximately 91% seen once. V was trimmed by 6 bases and J by 6 bases, leaving 10 bases between them. There are 12 residues in the CDR3. Germline CDR1 LGHNT, CDR2 FRNRAP. The sequences come from peripheral blood, collected in the second trimester of pregnancy. This chain connects TRBV12-5 to TRBJ2-3; TRBD2 might be the D (5 bases). The clonotype originates from a female donor in good health, enrolled as a control in a pregnancy study. The CDR3: CASGPPGDTQYF. The DNA for the CDR3 is TGTGCTAGTGGCCCGCCGGGGGATACGCAGTATTTT.